Here is one TCR beta chain with its context. Its cognate antigen is unknown. Other DNA sequences in this sample translate to the same CDR3. The PCR used 60 Vbeta and 13 Jbeta primers. Assay: immunoSEQ multiplex PCR; the TCRdb copy retains only in-frame clones and omits some. Seen here are under 95,000 clones, 60% to 85% observed once, and the top ten hold roughly 4.8%. CDR3 length: 13 residues. Trimming took off 5 bases at V and 1 base at J, with 8 bases between the two ends. CDR1 and CDR2 (germline): SGHNT, YENEEA. The data belong to a study of cytomegalovirus exposure and HLA in healthy donors. Study-wide points: Productive rates of about 87% or about 30% were seen for most TCR beta V segments in an earlier analysis.

This clonotype was obtained from a man younger than 40 in good health and CMV-seropositive. Sequenced sample: PBMCs. The chain is built from TRBV11-3 and TRBJ1-1; D is perhaps TRBD1 (5 bases). In nucleotides, the CDR3 is TGTGCCAGCAGCCGCCAGGGGAACACTGAAGCTTTCTTT. Its protein is CASSRQGNTEAFF.